These 29 T cell receptor beta chains were all obtained from the same sample, sequenced in a study of shared clonotypes between healthy human individuals (dated by TCRdb to about 2020). Libraries were constructed by the immunoSEQ multiplex PCR assay. Drawn from immuneACCESS, this table holds only the in-frame rearrangements with V and J called that TCRdb kept. Clones are partly lost; checked studies trace under half to an unresolved V gene and leave the rest unexplained. The sample table records approximately 1.9 million clones; 93% of these occur just once. The ten largest clonotypes hold about 1.7% of the sample. For the CD8 naive samples, CD45RO-negative cells were positively selected for CCR7, yielding a CD45RA+CCR7+ population from which TemRA cells were excluded. Sequenced input: naive CD8+ T cells from PBMCs. Interpreted using the paper, the cell subset or site label stands for: CD45RA+CCR7+. These receptors originate from a man aged 18-30 years in good health. Some clones in this sample may be carry-over from other donors' samples.

This chain joins TRBV11-3 and TRBJ2-7; TRBD1 is a possible D gene (6 bases). Germline CDR1 reads SGHNT; CDR2 reads YENEEA. Trimming left V 1 base short and J 2 bases short, with 12 bases between. The CDR3 is 15 amino acids. The CDR3 loop is CASSLVRQGPYEQYF. CDR3 nucleotides: TGTGCCAGCAGCTTAGTTCGGCAGGGGCCCTACGAGCAGTACTTC.

The rearrangement links TRBV7-9 to TRBJ1-2; D uncertain. V was shortened by 3 bases and J by 2 bases, with 10 bases between the two germline ends. The germline V gene encodes CDR1 SEHNR and CDR2 FQNEAQ (reference sequence). The CDR3 runs 14 residues. CDR3 residues: CASSFFAGNYGYTF. As DNA, the CDR3 is TGTGCCAGCAGCTTTTTCGCCGGGAACTATGGCTACACCTTC.

V is TRBV7-9 and J is TRBJ2-1; 9 bases align to TRBD2. The CDR3 is made up of 17 amino acids. Germline V lookup: CDR1 SEHNR, CDR2 FQNEAQ (reference sequence). The V and J ends lost 3 bases and 6 bases, in that order; junction bases with no gene match: 12. The CDR3, as DNA: TGTGCCAGCAGCTTCCCAGGGGAAGGGACTAGCCGCAATGAGCAGTTCTTC. It is translated as CASSFPGEGTSRNEQFF.

This clone was observed once. Other DNA sequences of this sample code for an identical CDR3. The chain joins TRBV5-1 to TRBJ1-2; no reliable D call. Germline CDR1 is SGHRS and CDR2 is YFSETQ. V lost 0 bases, J lost 0 bases, and 9 bases lay in between. There are 15 residues in the CDR3. The CDR3 spells CASSLARTANYGYTF. CDR3 DNA sequence: TGCGCCAGCAGCTTGGCTAGGACCGCTAACTATGGCTACACCTTC.

The sample holds one count of this clone. This rearrangement joins TRBV19 to TRBJ1-2, with no clear D. This CDR3 contains 11 residues. CDR1 and CDR2 (germline): LNHDA, SQIVND (reference sequence). V lost 5 bases and J 5 bases, leaving 6 bases between the germline ends. CDR3 coding DNA: TGTGCCAGTAGTGTCTCGTATGGCTACACCTTC. Translation gives CASSVSYGYTF.

J is TRBJ2-2 and V is TRBV27; 7 nucleotides line up with TRBD1. The CDR3 is made up of 13 amino acids. J gave up 6 bases and V 5 bases, and 3 bases lay outside the gene matches. The V gene's germline CDR1 is MNHEY and CDR2 SMNVEV (reference sequence). In DNA form, the CDR3 reads TGTGCCAGCAGTCACAGGGGTCCCGGGGAGCTGTTTTTT. This gives the protein CASSHRGPGELFF.

The V call is TRBV7-8, the J call TRBJ2-1, with TRBD2 identical over 9 bases. The germline V gene has CDR1 SGHVS and CDR2 FQNEAQ. The CDR3 spans 16 residues. With V trimmed by 5 bases and J by 4 bases, 9 bases remained unmatched. Written as DNA, the CDR3 is TGTGCCAGCAGCCCCCACTTAGCGGGAGCATACAATGAGCAGTTCTTC. Protein sequence: CASSPHLAGAYNEQFF.

Regarding this clone: Other DNA sequences from this sample encode an identical CDR3 as well. The chain recombines TRBV29-1 with TRBJ2-7, with 8 bases matching TRBD1. Trimming cost V 5 bases and J 0 bases; bases outside gene matches: 3. The CDR3 spans 13 residues. CDR1 and CDR2 (germline): SQVTM, ANQGSEA. The CDR3 spells CSVRTGSSYEQYF. In nucleotides, the CDR3 is TGCAGCGTTCGGACAGGGAGCTCCTACGAGCAGTACTTC.

CDR3 sequence reads: CASSLAWGESYNEQFF. The CDR3 nucleotides read TGTGCCAGCAGCTTAGCGTGGGGTGAGTCCTACAATGAGCAGTTCTTC. The chain links TRBV7-9 to TRBJ2-1; D is unresolved. The V gene lost 0 bases and the J gene lost 1 base, with 10 bases spanning the gap. The CDR3 length is 16 residues. The germline V gene has CDR1 SEHNR and CDR2 FQNEAQ (reference sequence).

Details on this clone: At the DNA level, this CDR3 is encoded by other sequences in the same sample as well. The chain couples TRBV5-6 to TRBJ1-1; maybe TRBD1 (5 bases). Trimming stripped 0 bases from V and 1 base from J, with 7 bases between. CDR3 size: 14 residues. Germline CDR1 and CDR2: SGHDT and YYEEEE. The CDR3 spells CASSLVGQNTEAFF. CDR3 DNA sequence: TGTGCCAGCAGCTTGGTGGGGCAGAACACTGAAGCTTTCTTT.

This clone was observed once. The chain links TRBV4-1 to TRBJ1-2; D possibly corresponds to TRBD1 (6 bases). Trimming stripped 6 bases from V and 3 bases from J, with 20 bases between. Germline CDR1 is MGHRA and CDR2 is YSYEKL. There are 16 residues in the CDR3. Here the CDR3 DNA reads TGCGCCAGCAGGCCTAATCCTGACAGGAGCCACTATGGCTACACCTTC. It translates to CASRPNPDRSHYGYTF.

The V and J genes are TRBV7-8 and TRBJ2-7; D unresolved. This CDR3 region has 12 residues. The V gene lost 0 bases and the J gene lost 3 bases, with 3 bases spanning the gap. The germline V gene encodes CDR1 SGHVS and CDR2 FQNEAQ. The CDR3 DNA is TGTGCCAGCAGCTTAGCGAACTACGAGCAGTACTTC. This translates into CASSLANYEQYF.

The genes are TRBV6-1 and TRBJ2-2; D possibly corresponds to TRBD2 (5 bases). The germline V gene has CDR1 MNHNS and CDR2 SASEGT. The CDR3 is made up of 15 amino acids. V lost 6 bases, J lost 3 bases, and 14 bases lay in between. The CDR3 reads CASRPLEGDTGELFF. The CDR3 DNA reads as TGTGCCAGCAGACCACTAGAGGGAGACACCGGGGAGCTGTTTTTT.

The rearrangement links TRBV7-9 to TRBJ2-7; D call uncertain. This CDR3 is 16 amino acids long. Between the trimmed V and J ends, which lost 5 bases and 3 bases, there was a span of 20 bases. Germline assignment: CDR1 SEHNR and CDR2 FQNEAQ (reference sequence). CDR3 protein: CASSPPPKSIHYEQYF. CDR3 nucleotides: TGTGCCAGCAGCCCCCCCCCAAAGTCCATACACTACGAGCAGTACTTC. Full variable domain (rest looked up from reference TRBV7-9 and TRBJ2-7): DTGVSQNPRHKITKRGQNVTFRCDPISEHNRLYWYRQTLGQGPEFLTYFQNEAQLEKSRLLSDRFSAERPKGSFSTLEIQRTEQGDSAMYLCASSPPPKSIHYEQYFGPGTRLTVT.

The chain links TRBV7-2 to TRBJ2-7; the match to TRBD1 covers 9 bases. J gave up 4 bases and V 4 bases, and 11 bases lay outside the gene matches. The CDR3 consists of 16 residues. The germline CDR1 and CDR2 sequences are SGHTA and FQGNSA. The CDR3 protein is CASSYNRGPAVYEQYF. CDR3 nucleotides: TGTGCCAGCAGCTACAACAGGGGGCCGGCGGTTTACGAGCAGTACTTC.

The V and J genes are TRBV6-1 and TRBJ2-7, with TRBD1 matching 7 bases. The germline gives CDR1 MNHNS, CDR2 SASEGT. Unmatched junction bases numbered 5, after V lost 2 bases and J lost 1 base. The CDR3 is 15 amino acids. The CDR3 loop is CASSEFGTASYEQYF. CDR3 in DNA: TGTGCCAGCAGTGAATTCGGGACAGCTTCCTACGAGCAGTACTTC.

The chain has TRBV2 and TRBJ2-7, with D hard to call. Germline CDR1 reads SNHLY; CDR2 reads FYNNEI. This CDR3 region has 10 residues. V was clipped by 6 bases and J by 5 bases, with 5 bases between them. In DNA, the CDR3 is TGTGCCAGCAGCCGAAACGAGCAGTACTTC. Translation: CASSRNEQYF.

The chain couples TRBV5-6 to TRBJ2-5; D is possibly TRBD2 (6 bases). Germline CDR1 SGHDT, CDR2 YYEEEE. CDR3 length: 15 residues. Trimming shortened V by 3 bases and J by 0 bases, and 12 bases separated the two germline ends. The CDR3 reads CASSWREMYQETQYF. The CDR3 DNA follows: TGTGCCAGCAGCTGGAGGGAAATGTACCAAGAGACCCAGTACTTC.

V usage is TRBV19 and J usage is TRBJ1-4; D ambiguous. V lost 4 bases, J lost 8 bases, and 23 bases lay in between. Per germline, CDR1 LNHDA and CDR2 SQIVND (reference sequence). The CDR3 is 17 amino acids. The CDR3 DNA reads TGTGCCAGTAGTAAATGGATTGGGCCGGACGGAAGCGAAAAACTGTTTTTT. Translated, it gives CASSKWIGPDGSEKLFF.

The chain links TRBV5-1 to TRBJ2-5; TRBD2 aligns across 11 bases. This CDR3 contains 17 residues. V lost 4 bases, J lost 1 base, and 9 bases stayed unmatched. Looked up from germline, CDR1 is SGHRS and CDR2 is YFSETQ. This CDR3 is CASSGGLAAWGQETQYF. The CDR3 DNA is TGCGCCAGCAGCGGGGGACTAGCGGCATGGGGCCAAGAGACCCAGTACTTC.

V usage is TRBV6-1 and J usage is TRBJ1-2; D possibly corresponds to TRBD1 (5 bases). The CDR3 covers 16 residues. With 2 bases removed from V and 1 base from J, the gap between germline ends came to 14 bases. The V gene's germline CDR1 is MNHNS and CDR2 SASEGT. The CDR3 region has the DNA TGTGCCAGCAGTGAATGGGGGTACCCCTTTAACTATGGCTACACCTTC. This translates into CASSEWGYPFNYGYTF.

This clone appeared a single time. CDR3 bases: TGTGCCAGCAGCTTGTGGGGCTATGAAGCTTTCTTT. Amino acids: CASSLWGYEAFF. The chain couples TRBV11-2 to TRBJ1-1; D is perhaps TRBD1 (5 bases). The V end was cut by 3 bases, the J end by 7 bases, with 9 bases between. CDR1 and CDR2 from the germline V gene are SGHAT and FQNNGV. The CDR3 runs to 12 residues.

This sequence joins TRBV14 and TRBJ2-7, with D perhaps TRBD1 (6 bases). CDR1 is SGHDN and CDR2 is FVKESK in the germline V gene. The CDR3 is made up of 13 amino acids. The germline V and J ends were trimmed by 4 bases and 2 bases, with 9 bases remaining between them. CDR3 DNA sequence: TGTGCCAGCAGCCTAAACAGGGCCTACGAGCAGTACTTC. Translation: CASSLNRAYEQYF.

A remark on this clone: In the same sample, other DNA sequences code for this CDR3. This chain links TRBV4-1 with TRBJ2-2; D is undetermined. From germline, CDR1 is MGHRA and CDR2 YSYEKL. Trimming pared 0 bases from V and 1 base from J, leaving 6 bases between. The CDR3 runs 15 residues. CDR3: CASSQEPRNTGELFF. The CDR3 nucleotides are TGCGCCAGCAGCCAAGAGCCGAGGAACACCGGGGAGCTGTTTTTT.

V usage is TRBV7-9 and J usage is TRBJ2-3, with 7 bases aligning to TRBD2. V was pared by 11 bases and J by 0 bases, with 8 bases of the junction left unmatched. From germline, CDR1 is SEHNR and CDR2 FQNEAQ (reference sequence). CDR3 size: 14 residues. CDR3 protein: CALMSRESTDTQYF. Here the CDR3 DNA reads TGTGCCCTAATGTCGCGGGAGAGCACAGATACGCAGTATTTT.

This chain links TRBV19 with TRBJ2-7, with TRBD1 identical over 7 bases. V gave up 6 bases and J gave up 5 bases; unmatched junction bases: 10. This CDR3 contains 14 residues. In germline, CDR1 is LNHDA, CDR2 SQIVND (reference sequence). Here the CDR3 reads CASRKDRDAHEQYF. The CDR3 coding sequence is TGTGCCAGTAGGAAAGACAGGGATGCCCACGAGCAGTACTTC.

This chain links TRBV10-3 with TRBJ2-7; D unclear. Germline-derived CDR1 and CDR2 are ENHRY and SYGVKD. The CDR3 is 13 amino acids. V was clipped by 2 bases and J by 5 bases, with 10 bases between them. CDR3 DNA sequence: TGTGCCATCAGTGAGGGGGATTTCAACGAGCAGTACTTC. Its translation is CAISEGDFNEQYF.

V gene TRBV6-5 combines with J gene TRBJ2-7, with D uncertain. Germline V gene lookup returns CDR1 MNHEY and CDR2 SVGAGI. V shed 5 bases and J shed 6 bases, with 17 bases lying between them. The CDR3 spans 14 residues. This CDR3 reads CASSLADTSSEQYF. The CDR3 DNA follows: TGTGCCAGCAGTCTCGCGGATACGAGTAGCGAGCAGTACTTC.

This rearrangement joins TRBV28 to TRBJ2-7; D is perhaps TRBD1 (6 bases). This CDR3 is built from 14 residues. Germline V lookup: CDR1 MDHEN, CDR2 SYDVKM. The V end lost 6 bases, the J end lost 3 bases, and 15 bases lay between the germline ends. The CDR3 region is CASSKTGTFYEQYF. Here the CDR3 DNA reads TGTGCCAGCAGCAAGACAGGAACGTTCTACGAGCAGTACTTC. Together with reference TRBV28 and TRBJ2-7, the CDR3 gives the full variable domain: DVKVTQSSRYLVKRTGEKVFLECVQDMDHENMFWYRQDPGLGLRLIYFSYDVKMKEKGDIPEGYSVSREKKERFSLILESASTNQTSMYLCASSKTGTFYEQYFGPGTRLTVT.